This T cell receptor (beta chain) was found in a study of human T cells and chemical hapten exposure. Noted time point: patch test 1, 2 weeks after DPC sensitization. The treatment is: therapeutic diphenylcyclopropenone sensitization with weekly scalp DPC. The CDR3 sequence is 14 residues long. The V and J ends lost 0 bases and 8 bases, in that order; junction bases with no gene match: 5. Germline V lookup: CDR1 LGHNA, CDR2 YNFKEQ. This clonotype showed up just a few times. TCRdb re-called the RACE reads through MiXCR, storing one row per CDR3 protein. The table shows nearly 350,000 distinct CDR3 sequences, with approximately 6.3% occurring only once.

Sequencing was performed on whole blood, taken in connection with sensitization to the hapten diphenylcyclopropenone (DPC). The receptor was isolated from a woman aged 18-29 years with alopecia areata. Some clones in this sample may be carry-over from other donors' samples. The V gene is TRBV4-2, the J gene TRBJ1-2; 8 bases match TRBD1. CDR3 sequence (DNA): TGTGCCAGCAGCCAAGAGTTGAGGGACAGGGGCTACACCTTC. Its translation is CASSQELRDRGYTF.